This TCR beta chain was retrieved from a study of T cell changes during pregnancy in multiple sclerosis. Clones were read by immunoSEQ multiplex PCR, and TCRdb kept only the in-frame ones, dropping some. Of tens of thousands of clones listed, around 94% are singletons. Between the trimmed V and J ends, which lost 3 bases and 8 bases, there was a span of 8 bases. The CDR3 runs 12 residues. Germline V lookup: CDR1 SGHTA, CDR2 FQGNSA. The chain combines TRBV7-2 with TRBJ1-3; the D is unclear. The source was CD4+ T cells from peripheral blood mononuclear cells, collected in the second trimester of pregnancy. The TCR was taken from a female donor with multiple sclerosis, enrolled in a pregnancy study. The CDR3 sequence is CASSFFADTIYF. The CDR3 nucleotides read TGTGCCAGCAGCTTCTTCGCGGACACCATATATTTT.